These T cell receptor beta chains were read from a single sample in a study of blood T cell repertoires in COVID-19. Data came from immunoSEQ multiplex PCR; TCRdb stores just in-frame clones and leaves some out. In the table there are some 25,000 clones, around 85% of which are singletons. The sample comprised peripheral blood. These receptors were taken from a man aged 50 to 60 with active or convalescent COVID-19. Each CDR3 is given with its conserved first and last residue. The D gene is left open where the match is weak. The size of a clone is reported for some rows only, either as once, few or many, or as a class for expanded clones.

cdr3_aa: CATSESNQPQHF; cdr3_nt: TGTGCCACCTCAGAATCCAATCAGCCCCAGCATTTT; clone_size: few; v_call: TRBV10-3; d_call: .; j_call: TRBJ1-5
cdr3_aa: CASSRYLDNEQFF; cdr3_nt: TGTGCCAGCAGCCGATACTTGGACAATGAGCAGTTCTTC; clone_size: .; v_call: TRBV7-8; d_call: .; j_call: TRBJ2-1
cdr3_aa: CASSPDRGVQPQHF; cdr3_nt: TGTGCCAGCAGTCCAGACAGGGGCGTCCAGCCCCAGCATTTT; clone_size: .; v_call: TRBV6-5; d_call: TRBD1; j_call: TRBJ1-5
cdr3_aa: CASSMTGDGYTF; cdr3_nt: TGTGCCAGCAGCATGACAGGGGATGGCTACACCTTC; clone_size: few; v_call: TRBV7-9; d_call: TRBD1; j_call: TRBJ1-2
cdr3_aa: CASSSQILPRYNSPLHF; cdr3_nt: TGTGCCAGCAGCTCCCAGATCCTGCCTCGATATAATTCACCCCTCCACTTT; clone_size: .; v_call: TRBV5-5; d_call: .; j_call: TRBJ1-6
cdr3_aa: CASSFPGQGDEKLFF; cdr3_nt: TGCGCCAGCAGCTTTCCGGGACAGGGTGATGAAAAACTGTTTTTT; clone_size: .; v_call: TRBV5-1; d_call: TRBD1; j_call: TRBJ1-4
cdr3_aa: CATSRDRAGRAGELFF; cdr3_nt: TGTGCCACCAGCAGAGATCGTGCAGGGAGGGCCGGGGAGCTGTTTTTT; clone_size: .; v_call: TRBV15; d_call: TRBD2; j_call: TRBJ2-2
cdr3_aa: CASSTTTDEQFF; cdr3_nt: TGTGCCAGCAGCACGACTACGGATGAGCAGTTCTTC; clone_size: .; v_call: TRBV6-5; d_call: .; j_call: TRBJ2-1
cdr3_aa: CASTRNERERGYTF; cdr3_nt: TGTGCCAGCACTCGTAATGAACGCGAGCGAGGCTACACCTTC; clone_size: .; v_call: TRBV6-5; d_call: .; j_call: TRBJ1-2
cdr3_aa: CASSFPLTEAFF; cdr3_nt: TGTGCCAGCAGTTTCCCTCTTACTGAAGCTTTCTTT; clone_size: .; v_call: TRBV28; d_call: .; j_call: TRBJ1-1
cdr3_aa: CASSEEALRGTEAFF; cdr3_nt: TGTGCCAGTAGTGAAGAGGCGTTAAGGGGGACTGAAGCTTTCTTT; clone_size: few; v_call: TRBV19; d_call: .; j_call: TRBJ1-1
cdr3_aa: CASSSRTGRAKETQYF; cdr3_nt: TGCGCCAGCAGCTCTCGGACAGGGAGGGCAAAAGAGACCCAGTACTTC; clone_size: .; v_call: TRBV5-1; d_call: .; j_call: TRBJ2-5
cdr3_aa: CSASSGLGVLHQETQYF; cdr3_nt: TGCAGTGCTAGTAGCGGGTTGGGGGTTTTGCATCAAGAGACCCAGTACTTC; clone_size: .; v_call: TRBV20-1; d_call: TRBD2; j_call: TRBJ2-5